Listed below are T cell receptor beta chains from one sample, sequenced in a study of T cells in Graves' hyperthyroidism and ophthalmopathy. MiXCR, run by TCRdb on the multiplex PCR reads, gives a single entry per CDR3 protein. The sample lists approximately 400,000 distinct CDR3 sequences, roughly 13% occurring once. The sample consisted of blood. The receptors shown here come from a man younger than 45 with Graves' hyperthyroidism that later progressed to Graves' ophthalmopathy. CDR3s include the opening cysteine and the closing phenylalanine or tryptophan. A D gene is named only where the DNA matches it firmly. The listing skips clone size in some rows; elsewhere it reads once, few, many or a size class.

cdr3_nt	cdr3_aa	clone_size	v_call	j_call	d_call
TGCGCCAGCAGCTTGGAAGGGGGCGCGAACACTGAAGCTTTCTTT	CASSLEGGANTEAFF	many	TRBV5-1	TRBJ1-1	TRBD1
TGTGCCAGCAGCTCCACAGGGTTTTATGGCTACACCTTC	CASSSTGFYGYTF	few	TRBV5-6	TRBJ1-2	NA
TGTGCCAGCAGTTACTCGATAACGGGCAATAGGAACGAGCAGTACTTC	CASSYSITGNRNEQYF	many	TRBV6-6	TRBJ2-7	NA
TGTGCCAGCAGTTCGTCGGCACAGCCTTATGGCTACACCTTC	CASSSSAQPYGYTF	NA	TRBV5-5	TRBJ1-2	NA
TGTGCCTGGAGTGTAACGGGGACCCGGGACGAGCAGTACTTC	CAWSVTGTRDEQYF	few	TRBV30	TRBJ2-7	NA
TGTGCCAGCTCACCATCTGGCGACAGAAGAAACACCATATATTTT	CASSPSGDRRNTIYF	many	TRBV18	TRBJ1-3	NA
TGTGCCAGCTCGTACCGGCGTTCGGGAGATGGCTACACCTTC	CASSYRRSGDGYTF	many	TRBV18	TRBJ1-2	NA
TGTGCCAGCAGTTTCGGGGACAGGGAGACCACTGAAGCTTTCTTT	CASSFGDRETTEAFF	many	TRBV28	TRBJ1-1	TRBD1
TGTGCCAGCTCGCAGTCCCACGAGCAGTACTTC	CASSQSHEQYF	many	TRBV6-1	TRBJ2-7	NA
TGTGCCAGCAGCTTAGGACAGGGGGAGACAGATACGCAGTATTTT	CASSLGQGETDTQYF	NA	TRBV12-3/TRBV12-4	TRBJ2-3	TRBD1
TGCAGTGCTAGGGGCAGGGCTGATGCAACTAATGAAAAACTGTTTTTT	CSARGRADATNEKLFF	few	TRBV20-1	TRBJ1-4	NA
TGTGCCACCAGTGAGCCGACAGGGGAGAGCACAGATACGCAGTATTTT	CATSEPTGESTDTQYF	many	TRBV24-1	TRBJ2-3	TRBD1
TGTGCCAGCAGTGATTCCGAGACTGAAGCTTTCTTT	CASSDSETEAFF	many	TRBV25-1	TRBJ1-1	NA
TGTGCCAGCAGCTTATCAGCGGGTGGCTACACCTTC	CASSLSAGGYTF	few	TRBV5-4	TRBJ1-2	NA
TGCGCCAGCAGCTCGGGACAGGGGATGTCCGGCTACACCTTC	CASSSGQGMSGYTF	NA	TRBV5-1	TRBJ1-2	TRBD1
TGTGCCAGCAGTTCCTTCTTATGGGATACGCAGTATTTT	CASSSFLWDTQYF	few	TRBV6-1	TRBJ2-3	NA
TGTGCCAGCAGTTTTGGGAGTCAGCCCCAGCATTTT	CASSFGSQPQHF	many	TRBV28	TRBJ1-5	NA
TGCGCCAGCAGCTCTTTTGCGGGGGCGAACACCGGGGAGCTGTTTTTT	CASSSFAGANTGELFF	NA	TRBV5-1	TRBJ2-2	TRBD2
TGTGCCAGCACTGAGATCGAACTAGCGGGCTGGACCGGGGAGCTGTTTTTT	CASTEIELAGWTGELFF	NA	TRBV12-3/TRBV12-4	TRBJ2-2	TRBD2
TGTGCCAGCAGTTTAGCGCTAGCGGGACAGGGGCATGGCTACACCTTC	CASSLALAGQGHGYTF	many	TRBV12-3/TRBV12-4	TRBJ1-2	TRBD1
TGTGCCAGCAGCTCGAACAGCCAAGAGACCCAGTACTTC	CASSSNSQETQYF	NA	TRBV5-4	TRBJ2-5	NA
TGTGCCAGCTCTGAGGAGGTAACCAATCAGCCCCAGCATTTT	CASSEEVTNQPQHF	NA	TRBV18	TRBJ1-5	NA
TGTGCCAGCAGCCAAGACCAACAGGGGCGCAATCAGCCCCAGCATTTT	CASSQDQQGRNQPQHF	many	TRBV3-1	TRBJ1-5	TRBD1
TGTGCCAGCAGTTACCGAGGTGGTTACTATGGCTACACCTTC	CASSYRGGYYGYTF	many	TRBV6-5	TRBJ1-2	NA
TGTGCCAGCAGCTCTAGGACTCCTATCTCCTACGAGCAGTACTTC	CASSSRTPISYEQYF	many	TRBV11-3	TRBJ2-7	NA
TGCAGTGCTAGAGCAAGGGATGGCACAGATACGCAGTATTTT	CSARARDGTDTQYF	few	TRBV20-1	TRBJ2-3	NA
TGCGCCAGCAGCTTGGTGGGGGGGGCCGACAAAAACATTCAGTACTTC	CASSLVGGADKNIQYF	few	TRBV5-1	TRBJ2-4	NA
TGCAGTGCTAGAGATCGGCTAGCGGGGACCCTCGGGGATACGCAGTATTTT	CSARDRLAGTLGDTQYF	many	TRBV20-1	TRBJ2-3	TRBD2
TGTGCCAGCAGCTTGGTTTTTGAGAATGAGCAGTTCTTC	CASSLVFENEQFF	few	TRBV5-8	TRBJ2-1	NA
TGTGCCAGCAGCCAAGGGACATTTAGCACAGATACGCAGTATTTT	CASSQGTFSTDTQYF	many	TRBV7-6	TRBJ2-3	NA
TGTGCCAGCAGTTACTCAGTGGGCATCTCTGGAAACACCATATATTTT	CASSYSVGISGNTIYF	NA	TRBV6-5	TRBJ1-3	NA
TGCGCCAGCAGCTTGGGCCGCTTCAATGAGCAGTTCTTC	CASSLGRFNEQFF	few	TRBV5-1	TRBJ2-1	NA
TGTGCCAGCAGTCAGGATAGCGGGGGGGCCGGCAATGAGCAGTTCTTC	CASSQDSGGAGNEQFF	many	TRBV27	TRBJ2-1	TRBD2
TGTGCCAGCAGTACGGATCCGGCCACTGAAGCTTTCTTT	CASSTDPATEAFF	many	TRBV2	TRBJ1-1	NA
TGCAGTGCTAGGTCCCAGGGGCCTTCCTACGAGCAGTACTTC	CSARSQGPSYEQYF	many	TRBV20-1	TRBJ2-7	NA
TGCAGTGCTAGAGTCAGACCCCGAGGGACCACTGAAGCTTTCTTT	CSARVRPRGTTEAFF	NA	TRBV20-1	TRBJ1-1	NA
TGTGCCAGTACCATCGACAGGGCTGGAAACACCATATATTTT	CASTIDRAGNTIYF	NA	TRBV19	TRBJ1-3	TRBD1